Shown below are 13 T cell receptor beta chains from a single sample sequenced in a study of a mutant IDH1 vaccine in newly diagnosed glioma. Sequencing used immunoSEQ multiplex PCR; TCRdb keeps in-frame clones, though not all of them. The sample contains 68,000 or so clones, 60% to 85% of which appear only once. Time point defined: baseline, week 1 (first vaccination visit). Treatment in this sample: pre-vaccination baseline after standard-of-care therapy. The material was PBMCs, obtained from a glioma patient treated with radiotherapy, temozolomide or both. These receptor sequences come from a man aged 50 to 60 with glioma.

The chain combines TRBV6-5 with TRBJ1-5; 9 nucleotides match TRBD1. The length of the CDR3 is 16 residues. Germline lookup yields CDR1 MNHEY and CDR2 SVGAGI. The trim removed 0 bases at V and 6 bases at J, leaving 6 bases unmatched. CDR3 nucleotides: TGTGCCAGCAGTTACTCTCCACAGGGGGCAGGTCAGCCCCAGCATTTT. Amino acids: CASSYSPQGAGQPQHF.

The rearrangement uses TRBV27 and TRBJ1-1, with D uncertain. Germline V gives CDR1 MNHEY, CDR2 SMNVEV (reference sequence). The CDR3 extends over 13 amino acids. V lost 10 bases, J lost 1 base, and 13 bases lay in between. The CDR3 here is CATKLGRNTEAFF. The CDR3 DNA sequence: TGTGCCACCAAACTGGGCCGGAACACTGAAGCTTTCTTT.

The chain carries TRBV5-4 and TRBJ2-7; D perhaps matches TRBD1 (5 bases). The V and J ends lost 3 bases and 3 bases respectively, with 7 bases between them. CDR3 length: 12 residues. CDR1 and CDR2 from the germline V gene are SGHNT and YYREEE (reference sequence). This chain's CDR3 is CASSSTDYEQYF. The CDR3 DNA sequence: TGTGCCAGCAGCTCGACAGACTACGAGCAGTACTTC.

The chain employs TRBV10-3 and TRBJ2-2, with 10 bases identical to TRBD1. Germline V lookup: CDR1 ENHRY, CDR2 SYGVKD. V trimming: 11 bases; J trimming: 5 bases; junction bases outside the gene matches: 17. The CDR3 runs 17 residues. This CDR3 is CASWEGNGQGETGELFF. CDR3 in DNA: TGTGCCTCCTGGGAGGGGAATGGACAGGGGGAGACCGGGGAGCTGTTTTTT.

The rearrangement uses TRBV6-1 and TRBJ2-7, with 9 bases matching TRBD2. J lost 3 bases, V lost 7 bases, and 4 bases had no gene match. This CDR3 has 13 residues. Germline-derived CDR1 and CDR2 are MNHNS and SASEGT. The CDR3 region has the DNA TGTGCCAGCACAGCGGGGGGCGGCTACGAGCAGTACTTC. It codes for CASTAGGGYEQYF.

This chain links TRBV7-8 with TRBJ2-6; D remains unclear. This CDR3 contains 16 residues. Trimming removed 7 bases at V and 2 bases at J, with 15 bases between. CDR1 SGHVS and CDR2 FQNEAQ come from the germline V gene. The CDR3 spells CASTPWQAAGANVLTF. CDR3 nucleotides: TGTGCCAGCACCCCTTGGCAGGCAGCTGGGGCCAACGTCCTGACTTTC.

The chain uses TRBV5-4 and TRBJ2-5; no firm D call. V lost 3 bases to trimming and J lost 5 bases, with 8 bases between them. This CDR3 has 12 residues. Germline V gene sequence: CDR1 SGHNT, CDR2 YYREEE (reference sequence). The CDR3 DNA sequence: TGTGCCAGCAGCTACGACTGGGAGACCCAGTACTTC. Translated: CASSYDWETQYF.

This clone was detected once. The chain recombines TRBV5-6 with TRBJ1-3; D is unclear. CDR1 SGHDT and CDR2 YYEEEE come from the germline V gene. V was clipped by 2 bases and J by 9 bases, with 9 bases between them. The CDR3 loop spans 12 amino acids. CDR3 nucleotides: TGTGCCAGCAGCTTCGGCCGCAGCACCATATATTTT. Its translation: CASSFGRSTIYF.

The V and J genes are TRBV30 and TRBJ2-1; D not certain. This CDR3 comprises 11 residues. Germline CDR1 is GTSNPN and CDR2 is SVGIG (reference sequence). Trimming shortened V by 2 bases and J by 12 bases, and 11 bases separated the two germline ends. The CDR3: CAWSSNYGQFF. Written as DNA, the CDR3 is TGTGCCTGGAGTTCTAACTATGGGCAGTTCTTC. The whole variable domain, filled in from reference TRBV30 and TRBJ2-1, reads SQTIHQWPATLVQPVGSPLSLECTVEGTSNPNLYWYRQAAGRGLQLLFYSVGIGQISSEVPQNLSASRPQDRQFILSSKKLLLSDSGFYLCAWSSNYGQFFGPGTRLTVL.

The CDR3: CASRPTGGIGNTIYF. Here the CDR3 DNA reads TGCGCCAGCAGACCCACAGGAGGTATTGGAAACACCATATATTTT. This chain uses TRBV5-1 with TRBJ1-3, with D possibly TRBD1 on 5 matching bases. The CDR3 loop spans 15 amino acids. Trimming shortened V by 5 bases and J by 3 bases, and 15 bases separated the two germline ends. Germline values: CDR1 SGHRS, CDR2 YFSETQ.

The chain carries TRBV29-1 and TRBJ1-5; D might be TRBD1 (5 bases). Trimming shortened V by 5 bases and J by 0 bases, and 14 bases separated the two germline ends. Germline V gene lookup returns CDR1 SQVTM and CDR2 ANQGSEA. CDR3 length: 15 residues. CDR3 region: CSVIEEGYSNQPQHF. The DNA for the CDR3 is TGCAGCGTTATTGAGGAGGGGTATAGCAATCAGCCCCAGCATTTT.

The chain employs TRBV30 and TRBJ1-1; 7 nucleotides line up with TRBD1. The CDR3 length is 13 residues. J was trimmed by 5 bases and V by 3 bases; bases with no gene match: 6. Germline lookup yields CDR1 GTSNPN and CDR2 SVGIG (reference sequence). The CDR3 reads CAWSRRGGTEAFF. The CDR3 nucleotides are TGTGCCTGGAGCCGCAGGGGGGGGACTGAAGCTTTCTTT.

The rearrangement links TRBV5-5 to TRBJ1-1; tentative D call: TRBD1 (5 bases). This CDR3 is built from 15 residues. V shed 3 bases and J shed 1 base, with 13 bases lying between them. Germline assignment: CDR1 SGHKS and CDR2 YYEKEE (reference sequence). In DNA, the CDR3 is TGTGCCAGCAGCTGGAGTTGGGGGGGGAACACTGAAGCTTTCTTT. Protein: CASSWSWGGNTEAFF.